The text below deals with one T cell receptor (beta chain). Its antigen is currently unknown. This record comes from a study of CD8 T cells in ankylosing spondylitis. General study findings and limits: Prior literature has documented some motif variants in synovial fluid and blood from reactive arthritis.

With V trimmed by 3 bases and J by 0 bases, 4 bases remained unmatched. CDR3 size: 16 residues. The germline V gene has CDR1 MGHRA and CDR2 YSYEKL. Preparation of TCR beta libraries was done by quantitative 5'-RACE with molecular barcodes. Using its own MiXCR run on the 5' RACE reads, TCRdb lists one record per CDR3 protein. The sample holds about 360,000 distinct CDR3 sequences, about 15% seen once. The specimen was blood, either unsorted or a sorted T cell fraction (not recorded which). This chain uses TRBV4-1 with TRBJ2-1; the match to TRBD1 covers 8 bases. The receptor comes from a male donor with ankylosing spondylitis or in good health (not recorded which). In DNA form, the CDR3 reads TGCGCCAGCAGCCAGTATACAGGGGGCTCCTACAATGAGCAGTTCTTC. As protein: CASSQYTGGSYNEQFF.